The 21 T cell receptor beta chains below were found in one sample sequenced in a study of shared clonotypes between healthy human individuals. Data came from immunoSEQ multiplex PCR; TCRdb stores just in-frame clones and leaves some out. The table lists around 500,000 clones, 70% to 80% of them singletons. Sequencing input: PBMCs. Every receptor here comes from a woman in her 40s in good health. Some clones in this sample may be carry-over from other donors' samples.

V gene TRBV28 combines with J gene TRBJ2-7; 9 bases are shared with TRBD1. With V trimmed by 5 bases and J by 5 bases, 10 bases remained unmatched. The CDR3 extends over 15 amino acids. Germline CDR1 is MDHEN and CDR2 is SYDVKM. For the CDR3, the DNA is TGTGCCAGCAGTGTCCCGGGACAGGGTTCAGACGAGCAGTACTTC. Its translation is CASSVPGQGSDEQYF.

The genes are TRBV9 and TRBJ2-3, with TRBD2 matching over 12 bases. From germline, CDR1 is SGDLS and CDR2 YYNGEE. The trim removed 4 bases at V and 2 bases at J, leaving 5 bases unmatched. CDR3 length: 16 amino acids. CDR3 sequence: CASSTTSGRYTDTQYF. CDR3 bases: TGTGCCAGCAGCACGACTAGCGGGAGATACACAGATACGCAGTATTTT.

The chain links TRBV28 to TRBJ2-1; either TRBD1 or TRBD2 may fit D (5 bases each). V lost 2 bases and J lost 3, with 17 bases in between. Germline V CDR1 and CDR2: MDHEN, SYDVKM. The CDR3 extends over 17 amino acids. The CDR3 here is CASSLTPPGTRYNEQFF. CDR3 DNA: TGTGCCAGCAGTTTAACACCCCCCGGGACCCGCTACAATGAGCAGTTCTTC.

The genes are TRBV4-3 and TRBJ1-3; 9 bases line up with TRBD1. The junction had 6 bases not matched to a gene; V was cut back by 4 bases and J by 2 bases. This CDR3 spans 16 amino acids. Germline CDR1 and CDR2: LGHNA and YSLEER. CDR3 region: CASSPRQGEAGNTIYF. Written as DNA, the CDR3 is TGCGCCAGCAGCCCTCGACAGGGGGAAGCTGGAAACACCATATATTTT.

This chain connects TRBV9 to TRBJ2-5, with TRBD2 matching over 11 bases. The CDR3 length is 14 residues. Per germline, CDR1 SGDLS and CDR2 YYNGEE. V shed 3 bases and J 3 bases; nucleotides not matched to a gene: 1. CDR3 region: CASSGGLAEETQYF. For the CDR3, the DNA is TGTGCCAGCAGCGGGGGACTAGCGGAAGAGACCCAGTACTTC.

The chain employs TRBV5-1 and TRBJ1-4; tentative D call: TRBD1 (6 bases). The germline V gene encodes CDR1 SGHRS and CDR2 YFSETQ. The CDR3 runs 15 residues. With 6 bases removed from V and 6 bases from J, the gap between germline ends came to 18 bases. The CDR3 loop is CASTGGGAGDEKLFF. The CDR3 DNA sequence: TGCGCCAGCACCGGGGGCGGCGCCGGCGATGAAAAACTGTTTTTT.

This clone was found once. This chain connects TRBV2 to TRBJ2-5; D unclear. CDR3 length equals 13 residues. Germline CDR1 SNHLY, CDR2 FYNNEI. V dropped 4 bases and J dropped 1 base, with 7 bases sitting between them. Here the CDR3 reads CASSGNGQETQYF. CDR3 DNA: TGTGCCAGCAGTGGTAATGGCCAAGAGACCCAGTACTTC.

V usage is TRBV11-3 and J usage is TRBJ2-2; TRBD2 matches at 7 bases. Germline lookup yields CDR1 SGHNT and CDR2 YENEEA. V lost 8 bases and J lost 0; bases outside the gene matches: 9. This CDR3 is built from 16 residues. The CDR3 DNA follows: TGTGCCAGCGTGGCTAGCGGAGGGCCGAACACCGGGGAGCTGTTTTTT. It translates to CASVASGGPNTGELFF.

V and J are TRBV18 and TRBJ2-5, with D perhaps being TRBD1 or TRBD2 (5 bases each). The V gene's germline CDR1 is KGHSH and CDR2 LQKENI. The CDR3 is 17 amino acids. Between the trimmed V and J ends, which lost 0 bases and 0 bases, there was a span of 14 bases. In DNA form, the CDR3 reads TGTGCCAGCTCACCACCTTTGGGGACCGGCAACCAAGAGACCCAGTACTTC. Translating gives CASSPPLGTGNQETQYF. Full variable domain (rest looked up from reference TRBV18 and TRBJ2-5): NAGVMQNPRHLVRRRGQEARLRCSPMKGHSHVYWYRQLPEEGLKFMVYLQKENIIDESGMPKERFSAEFPKEGPSILRIQQVVRGDSAAYFCASSPPLGTGNQETQYFGPGTRLLVL.

V usage is TRBV11-3 and J usage is TRBJ2-3; 7 nucleotides align to TRBD1. The CDR3 spans 16 residues. Germline V gene lookup returns CDR1 SGHNT and CDR2 YENEEA. Unmatched junction bases numbered 11, after V lost 0 bases and J lost 8 bases. Here the CDR3 reads CASSLDRGGCFLTQYF. CDR3 nucleotide sequence: TGTGCCAGCAGCTTAGATAGAGGGGGCTGCTTCCTTACGCAGTATTTT.

J is TRBJ2-5 and V is TRBV29-1; no clear D gene. V lost 4 bases and J lost 3, with 9 bases in between. Looked up from germline, CDR1 is SQVTM and CDR2 is ANQGSEA. The CDR3 is made up of 12 amino acids. CDR3 DNA: TGCAGCGTTGGGCAGCCTAAAGAGACCCAGTACTTC. Its translation is CSVGQPKETQYF.

In this sample, this clone turned up many times. In DNA form, the CDR3 reads TGTGCCAGCAGTCTATGGGGCATTTCTAGCACAGATACGCAGTATTTT. This codes for CASSLWGISSTDTQYF. The chain has TRBV11-2 and TRBJ2-3; D is perhaps TRBD1 (5 bases). V dropped 6 bases and J dropped 0 bases, with 16 bases sitting between them. In germline, CDR1 is SGHAT, CDR2 FQNNGV. This CDR3 region has 16 residues.

A few counts support this clone. The CDR3 loop reads CASSLESETQYF. In nucleotides, the CDR3 is TGTGCCAGCAGCTTAGAGTCGGAGACCCAGTACTTC. The chain uses TRBV5-4 and TRBJ2-5; D unresolved. CDR3 length equals 12 residues. Trimming took 2 bases from V and 5 from J, leaving 7 bases between them. Germline CDR1 SGHNT, CDR2 YYREEE (reference sequence).

In DNA form, the CDR3 reads TGTGCCAGCCAAGGACGTAGCACAGATACGCAGTATTTT. It codes for CASQGRSTDTQYF. The chain joins TRBV6-6 to TRBJ2-3; no reliable D call. Trimming pared 8 bases from V and 0 bases from J, leaving 9 bases between. Per germline, CDR1 MNHNY and CDR2 SVGAGI (reference sequence). The CDR3 runs 13 residues.

About this clone itself: It is likely a read error: a sequence one base away is far more abundant. The V call is TRBV6-1, the J call TRBJ2-7, with TRBD1 matching 9 bases. The length of the CDR3 is 14 residues. Germline assignment: CDR1 MNHNS and CDR2 SASEGT. In DNA, the CDR3 is TGTGCCAGCAGTCCGACAGGGGGGCTCTACGAGCAGTGCTTC. Amino acid sequence: CASSPTGGLYEQCF.

A single count supports this clone. A much larger clone differs by one base, so this may be a read error. The chain carries TRBV6-6 and TRBJ2-7, with a weak D call TRBD2 (6 bases). Germline V gene sequence: CDR1 MNHNY, CDR2 SVGAGI (reference sequence). This CDR3 comprises 13 residues. CDR3 sequence reads: CASSPSEAYGQYF. The CDR3 coding sequence is TGTGCCAGCAGTCCTAGCGAGGCCTACGGGCAGTACTTC.

V usage is TRBV21-1 and J usage is TRBJ2-1; the table assigns TRBD2, which was not confirmed against the DNA. TRBV21-1 is classified as a pseudogene. The CDR3 is 17 amino acids. For the CDR3, the DNA is TGTGCCAGCAGCAAAACCCGCGGGACTAGCGCTTACAATGAGCAGTTCTTC. Protein product: CASSKTRGTSAYNEQFF.

V gene TRBV19 combines with J gene TRBJ1-1; perhaps TRBD1 as D (5 bases). The germline CDR1 and CDR2 sequences are LNHDA and SQIVND (reference sequence). This CDR3 region has 14 residues. V was cut by 2 bases and J by 5 bases, with 12 bases left in between. The CDR3 sequence: CASSIQGGGTEAFF. In DNA form, the CDR3 reads TGTGCCAGTAGTATACAGGGTGGGGGGACTGAAGCTTTCTTT.

The chain couples TRBV7-3 to TRBJ2-2; 14 bases map to TRBD2. From germline, CDR1 is SGHTA and CDR2 FQGTGA. CDR3 length: 16 amino acids. Trimming removed 4 bases from V and 5 bases from J; junction bases left unmatched: 3. The CDR3 reads CASSSGLAGGTGELFF. For the CDR3, the DNA is TGTGCCAGCAGCTCCGGACTAGCGGGAGGTACCGGGGAGCTGTTTTTT.

The CDR3 bases are TGTGCCAGCAGTGAAGCGAGGGGACTAGCGGGAGACGAGCAGTACTTC. It is translated as CASSEARGLAGDEQYF. The rearrangement joins TRBV6-1 to TRBJ2-7; 14 bases agree with TRBD2. V dropped 0 bases and J dropped 5; count of bases not matched to a gene: 3. The CDR3 extends over 16 amino acids. CDR1 is MNHNS, CDR2 SASEGT, per germline.

Worth noting for this clone: One end of the junction does not line up with germline, which may come from a read error. This chain connects TRBV7-7 to TRBJ2-2, with D possibly TRBD2 on 7 matching bases. This CDR3 region has 15 residues. CDR1 SSHAT and CDR2 FNYEAQ come from the germline V gene (reference sequence). CDR3 sequence reads: CASSYAGARTGELFF. The CDR3 coding sequence is TGTGCTAGCAGCTACGCGGGGGCGCGGACCGGGGAGCTGTTTTTT. Full variable domain (outside the CDR3, taken from reference TRBV7-7 and TRBJ2-2): GAGVSQSPRYKVTKRGQDVTLRCDPISSHATLYWYQQALGQGPEFLTYFNYEAQPDKSGLPSDRFSAERPEGSISTLTIQRTEQRDSAMYRCASSYAGARTGELFFGEGSRLTVL.